Shown below are 6 T cell receptor beta chains from a single sample sequenced in a study of identical twins. MiXCR was run by TCRdb on the 5' RACE reads, yielding one entry per CDR3 protein. The sample shows about 520,000 distinct CDR3 sequences, approximately 22% of them seen only once. This sample also belongs to another study, concerning T cells expressing NK-cell markers.

Sequencing was done on a sample of CD4+ T cells sorted from blood. These receptors were obtained from a woman aged 18-30 years in good health.

The chain uses TRBV12-3 or TRBV12-4 and TRBJ2-4, with TRBD2 identical over 7 bases. V was pared by 7 bases and J by 5 bases, with 17 bases of the junction left unmatched. The CDR3 is 17 amino acids. For the CDR3, the DNA is TGTGCCAGCACCCCCCACCCGGGGGGAGGGAATGAAAACATTCAGTACTTC. It yields the protein CASTPHPGGGNENIQYF.

This clonotype showed up just a few times. This chain joins TRBV29-1 and TRBJ1-4; D is uncertain. This CDR3 is 12 amino acids long. CDR1 is SQVTM and CDR2 is ANQGSEA in the germline V gene. V was pared by 4 bases and J by 0 bases, with 3 bases between. Written as DNA, the CDR3 is TGCAGCGTTGCTTCAACTAATGAAAAACTGTTTTTT. Its protein is CSVASTNEKLFF.

This clonotype has more than one count but fewer than ten. V usage is TRBV5-6 and J usage is TRBJ2-7, with 7 bases matching TRBD2. Trimming took 4 bases from V and 5 from J; bases not matched to a gene: 15. This CDR3 has 16 amino acids. Germline values: CDR1 SGHDT, CDR2 YYEEEE. The CDR3 here is CASSPAVRREIHEQYF. Written as DNA, the CDR3 is TGTGCCAGCAGCCCGGCAGTTAGGCGGGAGATCCACGAGCAGTACTTC.

As for this clonotype: With a much larger clone just one base away, this may be a read error. V gene TRBV2 combines with J gene TRBJ1-5; D ambiguous. V lost 4 bases and J 1 base, leaving 5 bases between the germline ends. Germline V CDR1 and CDR2: SNHLY, FYNNEI. This CDR3 contains 13 residues. This chain's CDR3 is CASSAESNQPQHF. In DNA, the CDR3 is TGTGCCAGCAGTGCGGAGAGCAATCAGCCCCAGCATTTT. Full variable domain (missing parts from reference TRBV2 and TRBJ1-5): EPEVTQTPSHQVTQMGQEVILRCVPISNHLYFYWYRQILGQKVEFLVSFYNNEISEKSEIFDDQFSVERPDGSNFTLKIRSTKLEDSAMYFCASSAESNQPQHFGDGTRLSIL.

This sequence joins TRBV20-1 and TRBJ2-5; 10 nucleotides align to TRBD2. J lost 4 bases, V lost 4 bases, and 6 bases had no gene match. The CDR3 length is 14 residues. Germline CDR1 reads DFQATT; CDR2 reads SNEGSKA (reference sequence). CDR3 sequence: CSATLAGVRETQYF. The CDR3 coding sequence is TGCAGTGCTACTCTAGCGGGAGTCAGAGAGACCCAGTACTTC.

The gene calls are TRBV6-1 and TRBJ2-3; TRBD2 matches at 7 bases. This CDR3 spans 16 amino acids. V lost 5 bases and J lost 6; bases outside the gene matches: 14. Germline V gene lookup returns CDR1 MNHNS and CDR2 SASEGT. This CDR3 is CASSRLGAGVADTQYF. The CDR3 DNA is TGTGCCAGCAGTCGCCTCGGCGCGGGAGTTGCTGATACGCAGTATTTT.